The source of this TCR beta chain is a study of CD8 T cells in Susac syndrome. The study's findings and limits: In its TCR sequencing and HLA analysis, the study acknowledged that the number of individuals was relatively small.

An input of roughly 0.5 to 1 ug of RNA was subjected to reverse transcription using random hexamers. TCR beta CDR3 was amplified by immunoSEQ multiplex PCR. This amplification extended across 54 Vbeta and 13 Jbeta segments. TCRdb redid the calling of the immunoSEQ multiplex PCR reads with MiXCR, one entry per CDR3 protein. The data show roughly 400,000 distinct CDR3 sequences, with around 85% seen just once and under 0.15% held by the top ten. As to this clonotype: Its specificity is unknown.

CDR1 is ENHRY, CDR2 SYGVKD, per germline. The CDR3 spans 12 residues. Trimming removed 0 bases at V and 6 bases at J, with 3 bases between. CD8+ and CD4+ T cells from blood underwent TCR beta sequencing, which was carried out in a high-throughput format. The study used treatment-naive patients who had stable or active relapsing-remitting disease as multiple sclerosis controls. The chain is built from TRBV10-3 and TRBJ2-1, with D unresolved. The source of this sequence is a human donor with multiple sclerosis. The sample taken for sequencing was CD8+ T cells from PBMCs. The chain's CDR3 is CAISESFNEQFF. The CDR3 DNA reads TGTGCCATCAGTGAGTCTTTCAATGAGCAGTTCTTC.